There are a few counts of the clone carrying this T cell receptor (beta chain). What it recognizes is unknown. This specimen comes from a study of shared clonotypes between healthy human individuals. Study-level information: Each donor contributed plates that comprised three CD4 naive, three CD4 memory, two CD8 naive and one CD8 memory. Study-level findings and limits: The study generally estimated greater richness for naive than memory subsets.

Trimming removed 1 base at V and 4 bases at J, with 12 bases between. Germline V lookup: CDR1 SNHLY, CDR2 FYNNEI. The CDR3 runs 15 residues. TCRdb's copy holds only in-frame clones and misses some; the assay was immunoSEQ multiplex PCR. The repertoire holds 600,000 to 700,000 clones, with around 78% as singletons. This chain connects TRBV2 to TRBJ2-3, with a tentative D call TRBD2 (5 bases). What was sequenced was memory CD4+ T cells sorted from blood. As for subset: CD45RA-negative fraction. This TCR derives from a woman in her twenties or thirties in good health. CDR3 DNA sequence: TGTGCCAGCAGTGAAGGGCGGGTTTCCTCAGATACGCAGTATTTT. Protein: CASSEGRVSSDTQYF.